What follows are 22 T cell receptor beta chains derived from one specimen sequenced in a study of molecular identifiers for immune sequencing clone quantification. One entry per CDR3 protein results from TCRdb running MiXCR on the PCR reads. The sample contains 80,000 to 95,000 distinct CDR3 sequences, 15% to 20% of which appear only once. The sample was naive CD8+ T cells from blood, with Jurkat cell RNA spiked in. Specified subset: FACS-sorted CD8+CD4-CCR7+CD45RA+ naive T cells. These receptors all come from a human donor in good health. Some libraries in this study had Jurkat cell RNA spiked in.

This clonotype has a count of ten or more. The V call is TRBV30, the J call TRBJ2-3; 8 bases agree with TRBD2. With 5 bases clipped from V and 4 bases from J, the junction kept 11 bases outside the gene matches. The CDR3 covers 15 residues. Germline V lookup: CDR1 GTSNPN, CDR2 SVGIG (reference sequence). CDR3 region: CAWWGLDEGPDTQYF. CDR3 bases: TGTGCCTGGTGGGGACTAGATGAGGGTCCAGATACGCAGTATTTT.

This clonotype came up many times. Here the CDR3 DNA reads TGTGCCAGCAGTGAACTCCAATGGATGACAGATACGCAGTATTTT. Translated, it gives CASSELQWMTDTQYF. The chain has TRBV6-2 or TRBV6-3 and TRBJ2-3, with unresolved D. The CDR3 is made up of 15 amino acids. CDR1 and CDR2 (germline): MNHEY, SVGEGT. V dropped 5 bases and J dropped 3 bases, with 15 bases sitting between them.

This clonotype has ten or more counts. J is TRBJ1-1 and V is TRBV3-2; TRBD1, the table's D call, was not compared with the DNA. TRBV3-2 constitutes a pseudogene. The CDR3 length is 18 residues. CDR3 nucleotides: TGTGCCAGCAGCCTGCTATTTGACCCTTGTCTGAGGGACACTGAAGCTTTCTTT. Residues: CASSLLFDPCLRDTEAFF.

There are many counts of this clonotype. The rearrangement joins TRBV15 to TRBJ1-5; D is unclear. The germline V gene encodes CDR1 LNHNV and CDR2 YYDKDF (reference sequence). The CDR3 spans 15 residues. V lost 1 base to trimming and J lost 2 bases, with 9 bases between them. CDR3 in DNA: TGTGCCACCAGCAGAGGAGCAGGCGGCAATCAGCCCCAGCATTTT. This sequence encodes CATSRGAGGNQPQHF.

As concerns this clonotype: The junction departs from germline at one end; a sequencing error may be responsible. The chain links TRBV7-3 to TRBJ2-3; D might be TRBD1 (5 bases). Germline V gene sequence: CDR1 SGHTA, CDR2 FQGTGA. The CDR3 has 16 amino acids. CDR3 sequence reads: CASSSLAGWGTDTRYF. The DNA for the CDR3 is TGTGCCAGCAGCTCTCTCGCAGGGTGGGGCACAGATACGCGGTATTTT.

The V call is TRBV20-1, the J call TRBJ2-1; 7 bases line up with TRBD2. There are 14 residues in the CDR3. Unmatched junction bases numbered 2, after V lost 3 bases and J lost 0 bases. Looked up from germline, CDR1 is DFQATT and CDR2 is SNEGSKA (reference sequence). The CDR3, as DNA: TGCAGTGCTAGTAAGCGGGACTCCTACAATGAGCAGTTCTTC. Amino acids: CSASKRDSYNEQFF.

This clonotype was counted ten times or more. The chain couples TRBV20-1 to TRBJ2-7; weak D call: TRBD2 (6 bases). This CDR3 has 13 residues. Trimming took off 6 bases at V and 2 bases at J, with 14 bases between the two ends. CDR1 is DFQATT, CDR2 SNEGSKA, per germline (reference sequence). The CDR3 DNA follows: TGCAGTGCCGCGGGGACTGCCGCCTACGAGCAGTACTTC. This gives the protein CSAAGTAAYEQYF.

This clonotype has at least ten counts. This sequence joins TRBV25-1 and TRBJ2-7; 8 bases agree with TRBD1. CDR3 length: 13 amino acids. J gave up 3 bases and V 4 bases, and 2 bases lay outside the gene matches. CDR1 is MGHDK, CDR2 SYGVNS, per germline. The CDR3 region is CASSAGTGYEQYF. The DNA for the CDR3 is TGTGCCAGCAGTGCTGGGACAGGCTACGAGCAGTACTTC.

In this sample, this clonotype turned up a few times. The chain couples TRBV7-9 to TRBJ2-6; perhaps TRBD1 as D (6 bases). The germline gives CDR1 SEHNR, CDR2 FQNEAQ (reference sequence). The CDR3 has 16 amino acids. Trimming left V 7 bases short and J 4 bases short, with 17 bases between. The CDR3 DNA reads TGTGCCAGCAATCCTCCCTCAGGGGCAGGGGCCAACGTCCTGACTTTC. This translates into CASNPPSGAGANVLTF.

There are many counts of this clonotype. The DNA of the CDR3 is TGTGCCAGCAGCTTAGAATATCAGGGTCCCGGGGACATTCAGTACTTC. Translated, it gives CASSLEYQGPGDIQYF. The chain carries TRBV7-9 and TRBJ2-4; D may correspond to TRBD1 or TRBD2 (5 bases each). V was clipped by 1 base and J by 8 bases, with 18 bases between them. CDR3 size: 16 residues. Germline lookup yields CDR1 SEHNR and CDR2 FQNEAQ (reference sequence).

There are many counts of this clonotype. The chain is built from TRBV20-1 and TRBJ2-7; 8 nucleotides line up with TRBD2. The V gene's germline CDR1 is DFQATT and CDR2 SNEGSKA (reference sequence). V trimming: 3 bases; J trimming: 2 bases; junction bases outside the gene matches: 12. This CDR3 has 16 amino acids. This chain's CDR3 is CSASPILAGRTYEQYF. The DNA for the CDR3 is TGCAGTGCTAGCCCCATCCTAGCGGGCCGCACCTACGAGCAGTACTTC.

The chain carries TRBV20-1 and TRBJ2-7; 9 bases are shared with TRBD2. V was clipped by 5 bases and J by 6 bases; unmatched bases: 11. The germline V gene has CDR1 DFQATT and CDR2 SNEGSKA (reference sequence). The CDR3 is 14 amino acids. This CDR3 is CSAVSGRIYCEQYF. The DNA of the CDR3 is TGCAGTGCTGTTAGCGGGAGAATTTACTGCGAGCAGTACTTC.

The J gene is TRBJ2-3, the V gene TRBV2; D perhaps matches TRBD2 (6 bases). Germline V gives CDR1 SNHLY, CDR2 FYNNEI. CDR3 length equals 18 residues. V lost 3 bases and J 1 base, leaving 20 bases between the germline ends. CDR3 amino acids: CASSDAWGSGHRTDTQYF. CDR3 coding DNA: TGTGCCAGCAGTGACGCCTGGGGTAGCGGCCACCGCACAGATACGCAGTATTTT.

This clonotype has a single count. Its ends do not fully match the called genes, so a read error is possible. V usage is TRBV7-9 and J usage is TRBJ1-1, with D hard to call. Germline V gene sequence: CDR1 SEHNR, CDR2 FQNEAQ (reference sequence). The CDR3 is 11 amino acids. CDR3 amino acids: CASSLGTLEGF. In nucleotides, the CDR3 is TGTGCCAGCAGCTTAGGGACCCTGGAGGGTTTT.

Concerning this clonotype itself: A much larger clone lies a single base off, so this may be a read error. The chain uses TRBV19 and TRBJ1-3; D gene unclear. Germline CDR1 LNHDA, CDR2 SQIVND (reference sequence). Trimming pared 6 bases from V and 0 bases from J, leaving 12 bases between. The CDR3 has 15 amino acids. In DNA form, the CDR3 reads TGTGCCAGTAGAGGTGTGCCGAACTCTGGAAACACCATATATTTT. It codes for CASRGVPNSGNTIYF.

This clonotype has ten or more counts. The chain employs TRBV7-9 and TRBJ2-7; TRBD1 aligns across 10 bases. CDR1 is SEHNR, CDR2 FQNEAQ, per germline (reference sequence). This CDR3 contains 17 residues. J was trimmed by 0 bases and V by 2 bases; bases with no gene match: 7. This CDR3 is CASSLPPGQGNSYEQYF. CDR3 coding DNA: TGTGCCAGCAGCTTACCTCCGGGACAGGGGAACTCCTACGAGCAGTACTTC.

In this sample, this clonotype turned up many times. The V gene is TRBV20-1, the J gene TRBJ2-7; TRBD2 agrees at 7 bases. The ends lost 3 bases at V and 1 base at J; junction bases unmatched: 9. This CDR3 comprises 15 residues. Looked up from germline, CDR1 is DFQATT and CDR2 is SNEGSKA (reference sequence). DNA for the CDR3: TGCAGTGCTAGTCCGGGGGGTTCGCCTTCCTACGAGCAGTACTTC. It yields the protein CSASPGGSPSYEQYF.

The chain carries TRBV7-9 and TRBJ1-2, with D perhaps TRBD1 (5 bases). There are 18 residues in the CDR3. Trimming took 5 bases from V and 3 from J, leaving 25 bases between them. CDR1 and CDR2 (germline): SEHNR, FQNEAQ (reference sequence). The CDR3 reads CASSPSGPTSEGYYGYTF. CDR3 DNA: TGTGCCAGCAGCCCATCGGGACCGACCTCCGAGGGGTACTATGGCTACACCTTC. Full variable domain (missing parts from reference TRBV7-9 and TRBJ1-2): DTGVSQNPRHKITKRGQNVTFRCDPISEHNRLYWYRQTLGQGPEFLTYFQNEAQLEKSRLLSDRFSAERPKGSFSTLEIQRTEQGDSAMYLCASSPSGPTSEGYYGYTFGSGTRLTVV.

This clonotype was counted ten times or more. The V and J genes are TRBV7-9 and TRBJ1-5, with 7 positions matching TRBD1. The V and J ends lost 1 base and 6 bases, in that order; junction bases with no gene match: 3. Germline CDR1 is SEHNR and CDR2 is FQNEAQ (reference sequence). The CDR3 runs 14 residues. The CDR3 DNA follows: TGTGCCAGCAGCTTAGAAGGGGGCGGTCAGCCCCAGCATTTT. Translated: CASSLEGGGQPQHF.

Concerning this clonotype itself: With a much larger clone just one base away, this may be a read error. The genes are TRBV13 and TRBJ2-3; 10 bases are shared with TRBD2. CDR1 is PRHDT and CDR2 is FYEKMQ in the germline V gene (reference sequence). There are 16 residues in the CDR3. The CDR3 loop is CACSLQGLAGTDTQYF. The CDR3 DNA is TGTGCCTGCAGCTTACAAGGACTAGCGGGCACAGATACGCAGTATTTT.

Ten or more counts support this clonotype. This chain links TRBV4-3 with TRBJ2-3; D uncertain. The V gene lost 1 base and the J gene lost 5 bases, with 7 bases spanning the gap. The CDR3 is made up of 13 amino acids. The germline CDR1 and CDR2 sequences are LGHNA and YSLEER. The CDR3 coding sequence is TGCGCCAGCAGCCAAGCTGGGGTAGATACGCAGTATTTT. This translates into CASSQAGVDTQYF.

This clonotype was counted at least ten times. The chain joins TRBV5-4 to TRBJ1-2; TRBD1 agrees at 7 bases. CDR3 size: 16 residues. Germline CDR1 reads SGHNT; CDR2 reads YYREEE (reference sequence). Trimming at V came to 7 bases and at J to 4 bases, leaving 16 bases not matched to a gene. Written as DNA, the CDR3 is TGTGCCAGCGGACAGGACAGACCCTATGTTTCCTATGGCTACACCTTC. Its translation: CASGQDRPYVSYGYTF.